These 7 T cell receptor beta chains originate from one sample sequenced in a study of cytomegalovirus exposure and HLA in healthy donors. Both 60 Vbeta primers and 13 Jbeta primers went into the PCR. The method was immunoSEQ multiplex PCR; TCRdb's version includes in-frame clones alone and lacks a portion of them. There are 130,000 or so clones in the sample; roughly four fifths occur only once, and 0.75% to 0.95% lies in the top ten. What was sequenced was PBMCs. The receptors derive from a woman aged 60-70 years in good health and CMV-seronegative.

This chain's CDR3 is CASRAGGDTEAFF. The CDR3 DNA is TGCGCCAGCAGGGCAGGAGGGGACACTGAAGCTTTCTTT. The chain carries TRBV5-1 and TRBJ1-1, with D possibly TRBD1 on 5 matching bases. V was trimmed by 5 bases and J by 3 bases, leaving 11 bases between them. The CDR3 totals 13 residues. Germline CDR1 is SGHRS and CDR2 is YFSETQ.

The chain links TRBV19 to TRBJ2-7, with a weak D call TRBD1 (6 bases). V was clipped by 3 bases and J by 3 bases, with 15 bases between them. The length of the CDR3 is 15 residues. Germline CDR1 is LNHDA and CDR2 is SQIVND (reference sequence). CDR3 sequence: CASSMPSSGDYEQYF. CDR3 sequence (DNA): TGTGCCAGTAGTATGCCCTCTTCAGGGGACTACGAGCAGTACTTC.

V and J are TRBV6-1 and TRBJ2-7; 7 bases line up with TRBD2. Germline V gene lookup returns CDR1 MNHNS and CDR2 SASEGT. CDR3 length: 15 residues. V trimming: 7 bases; J trimming: 0 bases; junction bases outside the gene matches: 9. The CDR3 spells CASTGAGRPSYEQYF. For the CDR3, the DNA is TGTGCCAGCACCGGAGCGGGGAGGCCCTCCTACGAGCAGTACTTC.

J is TRBJ1-2 and V is TRBV12-5; TRBD1 matches 8 bases. Trimming took 2 bases from V and 0 from J; bases not matched to a gene: 11. This CDR3 has 18 residues. Germline CDR1 LGHNT, CDR2 FRNRAP. The CDR3 is CASGLPPDREIANYGYTF. In DNA, the CDR3 is TGTGCTAGTGGTTTGCCCCCGGACAGGGAAATTGCTAACTATGGCTACACCTTC.

The CDR3 sequence is CASSKADRASNQPQHF. Here the CDR3 DNA reads TGTGCCAGCAGCAAAGCCGACAGGGCCAGCAATCAGCCCCAGCATTTT. The rearrangement links TRBV21-1 to TRBJ1-5; TRBD1 was called by the table and not checked on the DNA. TRBV21-1 is assigned pseudogene status. This CDR3 has 16 residues.

This clone was observed once. The rearrangement links TRBV18 to TRBJ1-5; TRBD1 might be the D (6 bases). CDR3 length equals 15 residues. Germline CDR1 is KGHSH and CDR2 is LQKENI. V was pared by 3 bases and J by 6 bases, with 15 bases between. As DNA, the CDR3 is TGTGCCAGCTCACCCGGCGAGGGGGGGACTCAGCCCCAGCATTTT. It encodes CASSPGEGGTQPQHF.

This chain links TRBV28 with TRBJ1-1; the D is unclear. CDR3 length: 12 residues. V lost 11 bases to trimming and J lost 3 bases, with 13 bases between them. Germline CDR1 is MDHEN and CDR2 is SYDVKM. The CDR3 region is CAAVSGDTEAFF. The CDR3 DNA reads as TGTGCCGCCGTATCGGGAGACACTGAAGCTTTCTTT.